This T cell receptor beta chain was sequenced during a study of blood T cell repertoires in COVID-19. This clone has a single count. Per the original data handling: Estimated nucleated cell counts came from reference gene primer amplification. TCRdb's copy holds only in-frame clones and misses some; the assay was immunoSEQ multiplex PCR. The V and J calls and clone size were taken over from that table, and D and trimming were inferred from the DNA. The sample lists 100,000 to 150,000 clones; approximately 84% were seen once. Trimming removed 3 bases from V and 5 bases from J, with 32 bases in between. This CDR3 is built from 20 residues.

The TCR originated in a man aged 60 to 75 with acute or convalescent COVID-19. The sample comprised peripheral blood. The V gene is TRBV23-1, the J gene TRBJ2-7; D may be TRBD1 or TRBD2 (9 bases each). TRBV23-1 is an open reading frame whose function is uncertain. CDR3 sequence: CASSHWWTGVLAGRFDEQYF. As DNA, the CDR3 is TGCGCCAGCAGTCACTGGTGGACAGGGGTGCTAGCGGGAAGGTTCGACGAGCAGTACTTC.